This is a list of T cell receptor beta chains from one sample in a study of CD8 T cells in ankylosing spondylitis. One entry per CDR3 protein, called by TCRdb with MiXCR from the 5' RACE reads. The repertoire holds about 200,000 distinct CDR3 sequences, with 5.5% to 7.5% as singletons. The specimen sequenced was blood, either unsorted or a sorted T cell fraction (not recorded which). The receptors were gathered from a male donor with ankylosing spondylitis. CDR3s include the opening cysteine and the closing phenylalanine or tryptophan. D genes are given only for firm matches. Some rows mark clone size as missing; the rest say once, few, many or name a class of expanded clone.

J gene	clone size	D gene	V gene	CDR3 DNA	CDR3 protein
TRBJ2-1	many	.	TRBV5-6	TGTGCCAGCAGTGCCGGGACAACCTCCTACAATGAGCAGTTCTTC	CASSAGTTSYNEQFF
TRBJ1-5	many	.	TRBV6-2/TRBV6-3	TGTGCCAGCAGTTTTATAAAACTGGGTCAGCCCCAGCATTTT	CASSFIKLGQPQHF
TRBJ1-1	many	.	TRBV6-5	TGTGCCAGCAGCCCCCTGAACACTGAAGCTTTCTTT	CASSPLNTEAFF
TRBJ2-7	few	TRBD2	TRBV7-8	TGTGCCAGCAGCCCAAGGACTAGCGGGACCGAGCAGTACTTC	CASSPRTSGTEQYF
TRBJ2-7	.	.	TRBV7-9	TGTGCCAGCAGCCTATGGACCTACGAGCAGTACTTC	CASSLWTYEQYF
TRBJ1-2	few	.	TRBV2	TGTGCCAGCAGTGACAGGGTTCACTATGGCTACACCTTC	CASSDRVHYGYTF
TRBJ2-1	few	.	TRBV27	TGTGCCAGCAAGACACTGGATTCGTACAATGAGCAGTTCTTC	CASKTLDSYNEQFF
TRBJ1-2	.	.	TRBV9	TGTGCCAGCAGCGTCGGGTCAGCATCTAACTATGGCTACACCTTC	CASSVGSASNYGYTF
TRBJ2-7	many	.	TRBV29-1	TGCAGCGTTGGTCTTTGGCTAGCCTCCTACGAGCAGTACTTC	CSVGLWLASYEQYF
TRBJ2-1	few	TRBD1	TRBV7-3	TGTGCCAGCAGCCCACAGGGGTGGGTCAATGAGCAGTTCTTC	CASSPQGWVNEQFF
TRBJ2-1	many	.	TRBV24-1	TGTGCCACCAGTGCGAGCGGCTCCTACAATGAGCAGTTCTTC	CATSASGSYNEQFF
TRBJ1-4	many	.	TRBV5-1	TGCGCCAGCAGCTTGGCTTCAGGGGTCCGAGAAAAACTGTTTTTT	CASSLASGVREKLFF
TRBJ2-1	many	TRBD2	TRBV20-1	TGCAGTGCCGCCCGGACTAGCGGGAATAAAAATGAGCAGTTCTTC	CSAARTSGNKNEQFF
TRBJ2-1	.	.	TRBV27	TGTGCCAGCAGTTTATCTCCGGGATCCCGGGACAATGAGCAGTTCTTC	CASSLSPGSRDNEQFF
TRBJ2-7	.	.	TRBV6-2/TRBV6-3	TGTGCCAGCAGGTACGACAACTTCGGCTCCTACGAGCAGTACTTC	CASRYDNFGSYEQYF
TRBJ2-5	many	.	TRBV7-9	TGTGCCAGCAGCTTAAAAGGCCAGCAAGAGACCCAGTACTTC	CASSLKGQQETQYF
TRBJ2-5	once	TRBD2	TRBV7-9	TGTGCCAGCAGCTTAGGTGGGGCCGGGGGGGTCCAAGAGACCCAGTACTTC	CASSLGGAGGVQETQYF
TRBJ1-6	many	.	TRBV7-8	TGTGCCAGCAGCTTAGCGCGCCGGACAGTAAATTCACCCCTCCACTTT	CASSLARRTVNSPLHF
TRBJ1-1	.	.	TRBV7-6	TGTGCCAGCGCAAATCCGGAAGGGAACACTGAAGCTTTCTTT	CASANPEGNTEAFF
TRBJ2-5	many	.	TRBV6-5	TGTGCCAGCAGTATTTTCGGGGAGACCCAGTACTTC	CASSIFGETQYF
TRBJ1-6	.	.	TRBV15	TGTGCCACCAGCAGACTTCGAGGAGACTCCTATAATTCACCCCTCCACTTT	CATSRLRGDSYNSPLHF
TRBJ2-7	many	TRBD1	TRBV20-1	TGCAGTGCTAGTCCCGGGACAGGGGCTATTCAAATTGCCTACGAGCAGTACTTC	CSASPGTGAIQIAYEQYF
TRBJ1-1	.	.	TRBV11-3	TGTGCCAGCAGCTTAGAACAGAGCACTGAAGCTTTCTTT	CASSLEQSTEAFF
TRBJ2-1	many	TRBD2	TRBV3-1	TGTGCCAGCAGCCCGACTAGCGGGAGGGCCGGGGATGAGCAGTTCTTC	CASSPTSGRAGDEQFF
TRBJ2-3	few	.	TRBV2	TGTGCCACCAATGGAAGGGGGGGGGCCCGCAGTGATACGCAGTATTTT	CATNGRGGARSDTQYF
TRBJ1-4	many	.	TRBV11-2	TGTGCCAGCAGCTTAGACATATATGAAAGGGGAAAACTGTTTTTT	CASSLDIYERGKLFF
TRBJ1-3	many	.	TRBV9	TGTGCCAGCAGCTTGGGAACTAGGGTCGGAAACACCATATATTTT	CASSLGTRVGNTIYF
TRBJ2-1	many	.	TRBV28	TGTGCCAGCAGTTTATACCCCGGACACGCTGAGAACAATGAGCAGTTCTTC	CASSLYPGHAENNEQFF
TRBJ1-1	many	.	TRBV20-1	TGCAGTGCTAGAGTGGCAGGGAGAAGGACTGAAGCTTTCTTT	CSARVAGRRTEAFF
TRBJ2-3	few	.	TRBV6-1	TGTGCCAGCAGGGTCGGCGAGGAGGGGATAGGTACGCAGTATTTT	CASRVGEEGIGTQYF
TRBJ2-3	.	TRBD1	TRBV4-3	TGCGCCAGCAGCCAAGATTTGGCAGGGGGAGCGACAGATACGCAGTATTTT	CASSQDLAGGATDTQYF
TRBJ2-3	.	TRBD2	TRBV9	TGTGCCAGCAGCCTAAAGCGGGGGTACACAGATACGCAGTATTTT	CASSLKRGYTDTQYF
TRBJ2-7	many	TRBD2	TRBV5-1	TGCGCCAGCAGCGTAAGCGGGAGGGGGTACGAGCAGTACTTC	CASSVSGRGYEQYF
TRBJ2-7	.	TRBD1	TRBV7-7	TGTGCTAGCAGCTTAAACAGGGGGAACGAGCAGTACTTC	CASSLNRGNEQYF
TRBJ1-5	.	TRBD1	TRBV19	TGTGCCAGTACCGCCCCGGGACAGGTATTCAATCAGCCCCAGCATTTT	CASTAPGQVFNQPQHF
TRBJ1-5	many	.	TRBV15	TGTAGCAATCAGCCCCAGCATTTT	CSNQPQHF
TRBJ1-1	many	.	TRBV7-6	TGTGCCAGCAGCTCATCTAGGGGTAACACTGAAGCTTTCTTT	CASSSSRGNTEAFF